These 19 T cell receptor beta chains share one sample of origin, sequenced in a study of blood T cell repertoires in COVID-19. Some clones are missing from TCRdb's copy, which holds only in-frame ones; the method was immunoSEQ multiplex PCR. In the table there are 130,000 or so clones, about 90% of which are singletons. The sequenced material came from peripheral blood. These receptor sequences come from a man aged 45-60 years with active COVID-19.

The rearrangement links TRBV5-1 to TRBJ2-3; 7 bases line up with TRBD1. V shed 7 bases and J 2 bases; nucleotides not matched to a gene: 10. This CDR3 is 15 amino acids long. CDR1 and CDR2 from the germline V gene are SGHRS and YFSETQ. This chain's CDR3 is CASSFVGGYTDTQYF. As DNA, the CDR3 is TGCGCCAGCTCGTTTGTAGGGGGCTACACAGATACGCAGTATTTT. Looking up the rest from reference TRBV5-1 and TRBJ2-3 gives the full variable domain: KAGVTQTPRYLIKTRGQQVTLSCSPISGHRSVSWYQQTPGQGLQFLFEYFSETQRNKGNFPGRFSGRQFSNSRSEMNVSTLELGDSALYLCASSFVGGYTDTQYFGPGTRLTVL.

The chain links TRBV25-1 to TRBJ2-1; 8 bases align to TRBD1. In germline, CDR1 is MGHDK, CDR2 SYGVNS. This CDR3 spans 17 amino acids. The ends lost 4 bases at V and 0 bases at J; junction bases unmatched: 8. CDR3 amino acids: CASSAGTGVSSYNEQFF. The DNA for the CDR3 is TGTGCCAGCAGTGCAGGGACAGGCGTGAGCTCCTACAATGAGCAGTTCTTC.

The chain links TRBV11-2 to TRBJ1-3; D remains ambiguous. The ends were cut back, 0 bases at V and 3 bases at J, with 3 bases in the middle. The CDR3 is 13 amino acids. Looked up from germline, CDR1 is SGHAT and CDR2 is FQNNGV. The CDR3 protein is CASSLDYGNTIYF. Written as DNA, the CDR3 is TGTGCCAGCAGCTTAGACTATGGAAACACCATATATTTT.

This clone came up a few times. The chain carries TRBV30 and TRBJ2-7; 7 bases are shared with TRBD2. Looked up from germline, CDR1 is GTSNPN and CDR2 is SVGIG (reference sequence). CDR3 size: 13 residues. With V trimmed by 1 base and J by 4 bases, 4 bases remained unmatched. Here the CDR3 reads CAWSGGGWYEQYF. DNA of the CDR3: TGTGCCTGGAGTGGCGGGGGATGGTACGAGCAGTACTTC.

The chain links TRBV7-8 to TRBJ1-4; the D is unclear. V was clipped by 2 bases and J by 8 bases, with 15 bases between them. This CDR3 is 15 amino acids long. The germline gives CDR1 SGHVS, CDR2 FQNEAQ. CDR3 protein: CASSLKGGIGEKLFF. In nucleotides, the CDR3 is TGTGCCAGCAGCTTAAAGGGAGGGATAGGGGAAAAACTGTTTTTT.

This clone has a handful of counts. This rearrangement joins TRBV15 to TRBJ1-5; D not certain. Germline CDR1 and CDR2: LNHNV and YYDKDF (reference sequence). The V end lost 0 bases, the J end lost 0 bases, and 9 bases lay between the germline ends. There are 16 residues in the CDR3. CDR3 loop: CATSRDLGRSNQPQHF. The CDR3 nucleotides are TGTGCCACCAGCAGAGATCTTGGCCGTAGCAATCAGCCCCAGCATTTT.

The sample holds one count of this clone. The chain combines TRBV3-1 (or the pseudogene TRBV3-2) with TRBJ2-1; D unresolved. CDR3 length equals 15 residues. Per the germline V gene, CDR1 is LGHDT and CDR2 is YNNKEL (reference sequence). Trimming stripped 2 bases from V and 1 base from J, with 9 bases between. CDR3 DNA sequence: TGTGCCAGCAGCCAACCCCTAGTGTCCTACAATGAGCAGTTCTTC. Amino acid sequence: CASSQPLVSYNEQFF.

The V and J genes are TRBV11-3 and TRBJ2-5, with no clear D. Germline-derived CDR1 and CDR2 are SGHNT and YENEEA. This CDR3 comprises 13 residues. The V end lost 5 bases, the J end lost 5 bases, and 12 bases lay between the germline ends. The CDR3 here is CASSASTLETQYF. Here the CDR3 DNA reads TGTGCCAGCAGCGCCAGTACCTTGGAGACCCAGTACTTC. Looking up the rest from reference TRBV11-3 and TRBJ2-5 gives the full variable domain: EAGVVQSPRYKIIEKKQPVAFWCNPISGHNTLYWYLQNLGQGPELLIRYENEEAVDDSQLPKDRFSAERLKGVDSTLKIQPAELGDSAVYLCASSASTLETQYFGPGTRLLVL.

J is TRBJ1-6 and V is TRBV5-5; perhaps TRBD1 as D (5 bases). The CDR3 covers 15 residues. Trimming stripped 6 bases from V and 3 bases from J, with 13 bases between. Germline loops: CDR1 SGHKS, CDR2 YYEKEE (reference sequence). Here the CDR3 reads CASKLGHSYNSPLHF. In nucleotides, the CDR3 is TGTGCCAGCAAGCTTGGACACAGCTATAATTCACCCCTCCACTTT.

The chain uses TRBV4-1 and TRBJ1-6, with D unclear. The germline V gene has CDR1 MGHRA and CDR2 YSYEKL. The CDR3 sequence is 16 residues long. V lost 3 bases and J lost 10, with 19 bases in between. Here the CDR3 DNA reads TGCGCCAGCAGCCAGAGGCCAAAAGATCCCCAATCACCCCTCCACTTT. Its protein product is CASSQRPKDPQSPLHF.

This clone has only one observation. The rearrangement links TRBV2 to TRBJ2-7, with D possibly matching TRBD1 (6 bases). Germline V lookup: CDR1 SNHLY, CDR2 FYNNEI. Trimming pared 5 bases from V and 4 bases from J, leaving 12 bases between. This CDR3 contains 13 residues. CDR3 in amino acids: CASSTQGGYEQYF. The CDR3, as DNA: TGTGCCAGCAGTACCCAAGGGGGATACGAGCAGTACTTC.

This rearrangement joins TRBV5-1 to TRBJ1-1; D is undetermined. Trimming took off 4 bases at V and 5 bases at J, with 12 bases between the two ends. This CDR3 region has 13 residues. The germline CDR1 and CDR2 sequences are SGHRS and YFSETQ. In DNA, the CDR3 is TGCGCCAGCAGCCGTCGGGGTGAGACTGAAGCTTTCTTT. Protein sequence: CASSRRGETEAFF. Full variable domain (missing parts from reference TRBV5-1 and TRBJ1-1): KAGVTQTPRYLIKTRGQQVTLSCSPISGHRSVSWYQQTPGQGLQFLFEYFSETQRNKGNFPGRFSGRQFSNSRSEMNVSTLELGDSALYLCASSRRGETEAFFGQGTRLTVV.

The chain couples TRBV6-2 or TRBV6-3 to TRBJ1-3, with D possibly TRBD1 on 5 matching bases. V dropped 2 bases and J dropped 0 bases, with 20 bases sitting between them. Germline V gene lookup returns CDR1 MNHEY and CDR2 SVGEGT. The length of the CDR3 is 19 residues. The CDR3 loop is CASSYRLTVLRGSGNTIYF. For the CDR3, the DNA is TGTGCCAGCAGTTACCGCCTGACAGTCCTGAGAGGCTCTGGAAACACCATATATTTT.

The chain recombines TRBV20-1 with TRBJ1-1; weak D call: TRBD1 (5 bases). Trimming removed 3 bases at V and 3 bases at J, with 20 bases between. The CDR3 has 16 residues. Germline V gene lookup returns CDR1 DFQATT and CDR2 SNEGSKA (reference sequence). The CDR3 loop reads CSASGHPRGGDTEAFF. Written as DNA, the CDR3 is TGCAGTGCTAGTGGACACCCCCGAGGAGGGGACACTGAAGCTTTCTTT.

V usage is TRBV10-1 and J usage is TRBJ1-6, with a weak D call TRBD1 (5 bases). The CDR3 sequence is 15 residues long. V was pared by 6 bases and J by 4 bases, with 13 bases between. CDR1 and CDR2 from the germline V gene are WNHNN and SYGVQD (reference sequence). The CDR3: CASSGLTVYNSPLHF. The CDR3 nucleotides are TGCGCCAGCAGCGGGCTGACAGTTTATAATTCACCCCTCCACTTT.

The J gene is TRBJ1-1, the V gene TRBV7-9; TRBD1 agrees at 9 bases. V lost 5 bases and J lost 5; bases outside the gene matches: 6. This CDR3 is 14 amino acids long. CDR1 and CDR2 from the germline V gene are SEHNR and FQNEAQ (reference sequence). The CDR3 coding sequence is TGTGCCAGCAGCCCTTGGACAGGGGAAACTGAAGCTTTCTTT. Its protein product is CASSPWTGETEAFF. The whole variable domain, filled in from reference TRBV7-9 and TRBJ1-1, reads DTGVSQNPRHKITKRGQNVTFRCDPISEHNRLYWYRQTLGQGPEFLTYFQNEAQLEKSRLLSDRFSAERPKGSFSTLEIQRTEQGDSAMYLCASSPWTGETEAFFGQGTRLTVV.

The chain carries TRBV4-1 and TRBJ2-1; 8 bases agree with TRBD2. Germline CDR1 reads MGHRA; CDR2 reads YSYEKL. The CDR3 has 17 residues. J lost 4 bases, V lost 3 bases, and 11 bases had no gene match. Here the CDR3 DNA reads TGCGCCAGCAGCCAGCGGGACACACGGGAGGGATACAATGAGCAGTTCTTC. Translation: CASSQRDTREGYNEQFF.

The genes are TRBV7-8 and TRBJ2-3; D is perhaps TRBD2 (5 bases). Germline values: CDR1 SGHVS, CDR2 FQNEAQ. V lost 3 bases, J lost 4 bases, and 11 bases lay in between. The CDR3 extends over 14 amino acids. CDR3 region: CASSFPRLSDTQYF. CDR3 DNA: TGTGCCAGCAGCTTTCCTAGACTATCAGATACGCAGTATTTT.

The CDR3 reads CASSLVGGGPAKNIQYF. The DNA for the CDR3 is TGTGCCAGCAGCTTAGTTGGCGGGGGCCCAGCCAAAAACATTCAGTACTTC. The rearrangement links TRBV7-3 to TRBJ2-4, with a weak D call TRBD2 (7 bases). CDR3 size: 17 residues. CDR1 SGHTA and CDR2 FQGTGA come from the germline V gene. V lost 2 bases, J lost 0 bases, and 14 bases lay in between.